This entry lists 29 T cell receptor beta chains sequenced from one sample in a study of cytomegalovirus exposure and HLA in healthy donors. PCR amplification relied on 60 Vbeta primers (plus 13 Jbeta primers). Profiled with immunoSEQ multiplex PCR; TCRdb holds only in-frame clones, not every one. The data hold 100,000 or so clones, with more than 60% observed a single time. Material for sequencing was PBMCs. Receptor source: a woman aged 40 to 50 in good health and CMV-seropositive.

The V and J genes are TRBV5-1 and TRBJ2-7; 9 positions match TRBD1. Germline V gene sequence: CDR1 SGHRS, CDR2 YFSETQ. V trimming: 7 bases; J trimming: 2 bases; junction bases outside the gene matches: 10. The length of the CDR3 is 15 residues. The CDR3 DNA is TGCGCCAGCTCCTCCTTGGGACAGGGCACCTACGAGCAGTACTTC. Amino acids: CASSSLGQGTYEQYF. The full variable domain, with the rest looked up from reference TRBV5-1 and TRBJ2-7, is KAGVTQTPRYLIKTRGQQVTLSCSPISGHRSVSWYQQTPGQGLQFLFEYFSETQRNKGNFPGRFSGRQFSNSRSEMNVSTLELGDSALYLCASSSLGQGTYEQYFGPGTRLTVT.

The rearrangement links TRBV7-9 to TRBJ1-5; no firm D call. Trimming took 1 base from V and 9 from J, leaving 13 bases between them. This CDR3 spans 14 amino acids. Germline V CDR1 and CDR2: SEHNR, FQNEAQ (reference sequence). CDR3 protein: CASSLGAGLGPQHF. The CDR3 DNA reads as TGTGCCAGCAGCTTAGGGGCAGGCCTGGGGCCCCAGCATTTT.

Concerning this clone itself: The likely explanation is a read error, given a far larger clone one base away. This sample also contains other DNA sequences that code for the same CDR3. The chain carries TRBV7-9 and TRBJ2-2; 8 bases are a match to TRBD2. J lost 0 bases, V lost 5 bases, and 5 bases had no gene match. Germline CDR1 is SEHNR and CDR2 is FQNEAQ (reference sequence). This CDR3 region has 16 residues. The DNA for the CDR3 is TGTGCCAGCAGCCCGGGACTAGGAGCGAACACCGGGGAGCTGTTTTTT. Translation: CASSPGLGANTGELFF.

This chain links TRBV5-1 with TRBJ2-7; 8 bases align to TRBD2. With V trimmed by 6 bases and J by 0 bases, 2 bases remained unmatched. This CDR3 is 13 amino acids long. From germline, CDR1 is SGHRS and CDR2 YFSETQ. The DNA of the CDR3 is TGCGCCAGCAAAAGCGGGAGCTCCTACGAGCAGTACTTC. Translated, it gives CASKSGSSYEQYF.

V is TRBV18 and J is TRBJ1-1; TRBD1 might be the D (5 bases). V lost 2 bases and J 3 bases, leaving 13 bases between the germline ends. The CDR3 loop spans 15 amino acids. Per the germline V gene, CDR1 is KGHSH and CDR2 is LQKENI. CDR3 sequence (DNA): TGTGCCAGCTCACCAATGGCAGGGTCGTACACTGAAGCTTTCTTT. The encoded protein is CASSPMAGSYTEAFF.

This clone was found a few times. J is TRBJ1-1 and V is TRBV28; D possibly corresponds to TRBD1 (5 bases). CDR3 length equals 16 residues. Trimming took off 1 base at V and 3 bases at J, with 15 bases between the two ends. Germline CDR1 MDHEN, CDR2 SYDVKM. The CDR3 DNA reads as TGTGCCAGCAGTTTATTTCAGGGCCGACGGGACACTGAAGCTTTCTTT. Translated: CASSLFQGRRDTEAFF. Variable domain in full (rest from reference TRBV28 and TRBJ1-1): DVKVTQSSRYLVKRTGEKVFLECVQDMDHENMFWYRQDPGLGLRLIYFSYDVKMKEKGDIPEGYSVSREKKERFSLILESASTNQTSMYLCASSLFQGRRDTEAFFGQGTRLTVV.

The V gene is TRBV7-3, the J gene TRBJ1-3; TRBD1 agrees at 7 bases. Germline lookup yields CDR1 SGHTA and CDR2 FQGTGA. CDR3 length: 14 amino acids. With 4 bases clipped from V and 4 bases from J, the junction kept 4 bases outside the gene matches. The CDR3 spells CASSSGTDGNTIYF. In nucleotides, the CDR3 is TGTGCCAGCAGCTCCGGGACAGACGGAAACACCATATATTTT.

This rearrangement joins TRBV5-3 to TRBJ2-5; no firm D call. TRBV5-3 is known as an ORF, though its function is uncertain. The CDR3 has 14 residues. Trimming took 2 bases from V and 1 from J, leaving 9 bases between them. The CDR3 coding sequence is TGTGCCAGAAGCTTTTGGCCCGTCCAAGAGACCCAGTACTTC. Protein sequence: CARSFWPVQETQYF.

The chain joins TRBV28 to TRBJ2-5; 7 bases match TRBD1. CDR1 MDHEN and CDR2 SYDVKM come from the germline V gene. Trimming cost V 4 bases and J 4 bases; bases outside gene matches: 9. CDR3 size: 15 residues. The CDR3 coding sequence is TGTGCCAGCAGTTCGTGGTTGCCAGGGGGAGAGACCCAGTACTTC. This translates into CASSSWLPGGETQYF.

This clone was found once. The CDR3 DNA is TGTGCCAGCACCCTAGGACGGGGAAACACTGAAGCTTTCTTT. This sequence encodes CASTLGRGNTEAFF. This chain uses TRBV5-6 with TRBJ1-1; no firm D call. The CDR3 is made up of 14 amino acids. V dropped 6 bases and J dropped 2 bases, with 14 bases sitting between them. Germline lookup yields CDR1 SGHDT and CDR2 YYEEEE.

The chain joins TRBV4-1 to TRBJ1-1, with D perhaps TRBD1 (6 bases). V lost 1 base and J lost 3, with 12 bases in between. This CDR3 spans 15 amino acids. The germline CDR1 and CDR2 sequences are MGHRA and YSYEKL. In nucleotides, the CDR3 is TGCGCCAGCAGCCAAGTCGCGACAGGCTACACTGAAGCTTTCTTT. Translation gives CASSQVATGYTEAFF.

The chain has TRBV5-6 and TRBJ2-7; no definite D call. CDR1 SGHDT and CDR2 YYEEEE come from the germline V gene. The V end lost 4 bases, the J end lost 1 base, and 3 bases lay between the germline ends. The CDR3 runs to 11 residues. Here the CDR3 reads CASSVSYEQYF. The CDR3 DNA sequence: TGTGCCAGCAGCGTATCCTACGAGCAGTACTTC.

This clone was detected only once. V gene TRBV28 combines with J gene TRBJ1-6, with a weak D call TRBD1 (5 bases). This CDR3 has 16 amino acids. Trimming took off 5 bases at V and 7 bases at J, with 18 bases between the two ends. Germline V gene lookup returns CDR1 MDHEN and CDR2 SYDVKM. CDR3 residues: CASSPPGGGTNSPLHF. The CDR3 DNA follows: TGTGCCAGCAGTCCCCCCGGGGGGGGAACCAATTCACCCCTCCACTTT.

This sequence joins TRBV6-1 and TRBJ2-6; TRBD1 matches 9 bases. The V segment lost 3 bases and the J segment 0 bases; nucleotides outside the gene matches: 6. The CDR3 sequence is 18 residues long. CDR1 and CDR2 from the germline V gene are MNHNS and SASEGT. The CDR3 nucleotides are TGTGCCAGCAGTGACCGGGACAGGGTTTTCTCTGGGGCCAACGTCCTGACTTTC. Translated, it gives CASSDRDRVFSGANVLTF.

This clone was recorded once. DNA for the CDR3: TGTGCCAGCAGCTCACACAGGGGTCGCAATTCACCCCTCCACTTT. It translates to CASSSHRGRNSPLHF. The J gene is TRBJ1-6, the V gene TRBV11-2, with 7 bases matching TRBD1. J gave up 7 bases and V 4 bases, and 7 bases lay outside the gene matches. The CDR3 loop spans 15 amino acids. Germline loops: CDR1 SGHAT, CDR2 FQNNGV. The whole variable domain, remainder taken from reference TRBV11-2 and TRBJ1-6, is EAGVAQSPRYKIIEKRQSVAFWCNPISGHATLYWYQQILGQGPKLLIQFQNNGVVDDSQLPKDRFSAERLKGVDSTLKIQPAKLEDSAVYLCASSSHRGRNSPLHFGNGTRLTVT.

V and J are TRBV5-4 and TRBJ2-5; 11 nucleotides match TRBD2. V was pared by 3 bases and J by 4 bases, with 8 bases of the junction left unmatched. The germline CDR1 and CDR2 sequences are SGHNT and YYREEE (reference sequence). The length of the CDR3 is 16 residues. CDR3 nucleotide sequence: TGTGCCAGCAGCTGGATAGCGGGGGGGCAAAGAGAGACCCAGTACTTC. The encoded protein is CASSWIAGGQRETQYF. The entire variable domain, with the rest obtained from reference TRBV5-4 and TRBJ2-5, is as follows: ETGVTQSPTHLIKTRGQQVTLRCSSQSGHNTVSWYQQALGQGPQFIFQYYREEENGRGNFPPRFSGLQFPNYSSELNVNALELDDSALYLCASSWIAGGQRETQYFGPGTRLLVL.

This clone occurred once. This chain connects TRBV6-6 to TRBJ1-2, with 7 positions matching TRBD1. The CDR3 spans 11 residues. Germline CDR1 MNHNY, CDR2 SVGAGI (reference sequence). Trimming cost V 8 bases and J 3 bases; bases outside gene matches: 0. Here the CDR3 DNA reads TGTGCCAGCGGGACAGACTATGGCTACACCTTC. It translates to CASGTDYGYTF.

V gene TRBV5-1 combines with J gene TRBJ1-3; possibly TRBD1 for D (6 bases). The CDR3 runs to 14 residues. Looked up from germline, CDR1 is SGHRS and CDR2 is YFSETQ. The V gene lost 5 bases and the J gene lost 9 bases, with 18 bases spanning the gap. The CDR3: CASSPEQGIRTIYF. Written as DNA, the CDR3 is TGCGCCAGCAGTCCAGAACAGGGAATTCGCACCATATATTTT. Combining the CDR3 with reference TRBV5-1 and TRBJ1-3 gives the whole variable domain KAGVTQTPRYLIKTRGQQVTLSCSPISGHRSVSWYQQTPGQGLQFLFEYFSETQRNKGNFPGRFSGRQFSNSRSEMNVSTLELGDSALYLCASSPEQGIRTIYFGEGSWLTVV.

Worth noting for this clone: Relative to the germline gene, one junction end is altered; a read error may explain this. J is TRBJ1-5 and V is TRBV18; 9 nucleotides line up with TRBD1. This CDR3 is 13 amino acids long. The germline V gene encodes CDR1 KGHSH and CDR2 LQKENI. Written as DNA, the CDR3 is TGTGTCAGCTCCGGGACAGGGAGGCAGCCCCAGCATTTT. This encodes CVSSGTGRQPQHF. Complete variable domain (other parts from reference TRBV18 and TRBJ1-5): NAGVMQNPRHLVRRRGQEARLRCSPMKGHSHVYWYRQLPEEGLKFMVYLQKENIIDESGMPKERFSAEFPKEGPSILRIQQVVRGDSAAYFCVSSGTGRQPQHFGDGTRLSIL.

The J gene is TRBJ2-1, the V gene TRBV4-1; 13 bases are shared with TRBD2. The V gene's germline CDR1 is MGHRA and CDR2 YSYEKL. The CDR3 consists of 19 residues. Unmatched junction bases numbered 18, after V lost 6 bases and J lost 7 bases. The CDR3 protein is CASRKTLAGLAGSGNEQFF. The CDR3 coding sequence is TGCGCCAGCAGGAAGACCCTGGCGGGACTAGCGGGGTCCGGGAATGAGCAGTTCTTC.

The gene calls are TRBV4-2 and TRBJ2-5, with 9 bases that match TRBD1. The J call may be in error: the DNA end matches TRBJ2-7 better. Per germline, CDR1 LGHNA and CDR2 YNFKEQ. The CDR3 runs 17 residues. The CDR3 loop reads CASSQEGFGTGSYEQYF. The CDR3, as DNA: TGTGCCAGCAGCCAAGAGGGGTTCGGGACAGGGTCCTACGAGCAGTACTTC.

This clone was counted once. The chain recombines TRBV11-1 with TRBJ1-1; 8 bases map to TRBD1. The CDR3 covers 15 residues. The ends lost 5 bases at V and 1 base at J; junction bases unmatched: 6. Germline V gene lookup returns CDR1 SGHAT and CDR2 FQDESV (reference sequence). CDR3 DNA: TGTGCCAGCAGCCCGCGACAGGGGACGAACACTGAAGCTTTCTTT. This encodes CASSPRQGTNTEAFF.

This clone was recorded a few times. CDR3 DNA: TGTGCCAGTGACTTGAACACTGAAGCTTTCTTT. It codes for CASDLNTEAFF. This chain links TRBV19 with TRBJ1-1; no firm D call. This CDR3 has 11 amino acids. The germline V gene has CDR1 LNHDA and CDR2 SQIVND (reference sequence). V gave up 8 bases and J gave up 0 bases, with 4 bases separating them.

This rearrangement joins TRBV28 to TRBJ1-2; D is possibly TRBD1 (6 bases). The CDR3 has 14 residues. V gave up 3 bases and J gave up 5 bases, with 13 bases separating them. CDR1 is MDHEN and CDR2 is SYDVKM in the germline V gene. The CDR3 sequence: CASSLPGVEYGYTF. CDR3 in DNA: TGTGCCAGCAGTTTGCCAGGGGTTGAATATGGCTACACCTTC.

The CDR3 coding sequence is TGCAGCGTTGCGCGGGGGGGAGGAGAGACCCAGTACTTC. Translated, it gives CSVARGGGETQYF. The chain is built from TRBV29-1 and TRBJ2-5, with TRBD2 matching 9 bases. Germline V gene data show CDR1 as SQVTM and CDR2 as ANQGSEA. The ends lost 4 bases at V and 4 bases at J; junction bases unmatched: 4. This CDR3 region has 13 residues.

The CDR3 reads CAISRRQGAEGYGYTF. In DNA form, the CDR3 reads TGTGCCATCAGCAGACGACAGGGGGCGGAGGGCTATGGCTACACCTTC. The chain recombines TRBV10-3 with TRBJ1-2, with 10 nucleotides matching TRBD1. The ends lost 6 bases at V and 4 bases at J; junction bases unmatched: 11. The CDR3 sequence is 16 residues long. CDR1 is ENHRY and CDR2 is SYGVKD in the germline V gene.

The V gene is TRBV28, the J gene TRBJ2-3; D gene uncertain. This CDR3 is 13 amino acids long. CDR1 and CDR2 from the germline V gene are MDHEN and SYDVKM. V was trimmed by 4 bases and J by 6 bases, leaving 11 bases between them. The CDR3 DNA follows: TGTGCCAGCAGTTCCCTAGTTTCCGATACGCAGTATTTT. Translating it yields CASSSLVSDTQYF.

This rearrangement joins TRBV27 to TRBJ1-3, with TRBD1 identical over 8 bases. J lost 4 bases, V lost 4 bases, and 3 bases had no gene match. The CDR3 covers 14 residues. The germline gives CDR1 MNHEY, CDR2 SMNVEV (reference sequence). The CDR3 sequence is CASSSYRGGNTIYF. The CDR3, as DNA: TGTGCCAGCAGTTCCTACAGGGGGGGAAACACCATATATTTT.

This chain joins TRBV7-3 and TRBJ1-1; D possibly corresponds to TRBD1 (5 bases). This CDR3 is built from 15 residues. Between the trimmed V and J ends, which lost 5 bases and 4 bases, there was a span of 17 bases. CDR1 is SGHTA and CDR2 is FQGTGA in the germline V gene. In DNA form, the CDR3 reads TGTGCCAGCAGCCGCGAGGCAGGGAGGGCCACTGAAGCTTTCTTT. Residues: CASSREAGRATEAFF.